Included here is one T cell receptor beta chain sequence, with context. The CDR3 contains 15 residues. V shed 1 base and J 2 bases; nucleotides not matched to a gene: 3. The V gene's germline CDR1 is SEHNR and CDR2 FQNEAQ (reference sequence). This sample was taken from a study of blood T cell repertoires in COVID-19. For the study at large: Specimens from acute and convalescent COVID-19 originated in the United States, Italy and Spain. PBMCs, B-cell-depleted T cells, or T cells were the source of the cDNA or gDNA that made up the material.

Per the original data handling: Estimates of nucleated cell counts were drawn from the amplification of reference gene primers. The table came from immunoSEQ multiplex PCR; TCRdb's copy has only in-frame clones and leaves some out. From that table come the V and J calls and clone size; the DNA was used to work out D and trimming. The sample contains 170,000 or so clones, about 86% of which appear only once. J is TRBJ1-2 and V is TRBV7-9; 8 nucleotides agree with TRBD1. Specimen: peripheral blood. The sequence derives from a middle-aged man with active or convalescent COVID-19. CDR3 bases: TGTGCCAGCAGCTTAGAGACAGGGGCAAACTATGGCTACACCTTC. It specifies CASSLETGANYGYTF.